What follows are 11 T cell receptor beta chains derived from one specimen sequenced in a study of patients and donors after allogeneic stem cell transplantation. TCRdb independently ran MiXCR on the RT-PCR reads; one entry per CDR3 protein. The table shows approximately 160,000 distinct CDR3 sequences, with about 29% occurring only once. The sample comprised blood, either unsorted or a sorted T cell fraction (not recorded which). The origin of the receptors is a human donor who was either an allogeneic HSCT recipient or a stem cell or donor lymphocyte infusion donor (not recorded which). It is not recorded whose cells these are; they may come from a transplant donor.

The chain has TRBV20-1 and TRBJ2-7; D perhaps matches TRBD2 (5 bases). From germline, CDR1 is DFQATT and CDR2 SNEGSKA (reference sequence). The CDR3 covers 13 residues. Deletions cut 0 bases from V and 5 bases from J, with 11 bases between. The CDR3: CSARESPSNEQYF. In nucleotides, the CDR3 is TGCAGTGCTAGAGAATCCCCTAGCAACGAGCAGTACTTC.

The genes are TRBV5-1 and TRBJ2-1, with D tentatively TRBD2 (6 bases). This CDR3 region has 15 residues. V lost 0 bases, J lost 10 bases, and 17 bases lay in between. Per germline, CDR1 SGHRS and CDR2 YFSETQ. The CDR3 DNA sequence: TGCGCCAGCAGCTTGGCCGGGGGATCGCTGGGGGAGCAGTTCTTC. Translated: CASSLAGGSLGEQFF.

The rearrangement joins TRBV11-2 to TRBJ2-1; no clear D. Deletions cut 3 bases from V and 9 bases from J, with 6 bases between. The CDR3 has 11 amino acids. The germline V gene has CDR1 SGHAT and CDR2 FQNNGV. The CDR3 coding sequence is TGTGCCAGCAGCTTTTCTGGTGAGCAGTTCTTC. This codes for CASSFSGEQFF.

The CDR3 bases are TGTGCCAGCAGCCCAGAAGGAGCCTACTACAATGAGCAGTTCTTC. Amino acid sequence: CASSPEGAYYNEQFF. This chain uses TRBV9 with TRBJ2-1; D is ambiguous. The CDR3 is made up of 15 amino acids. V was pared by 4 bases and J by 3 bases, with 14 bases between. The germline V gene has CDR1 SGDLS and CDR2 YYNGEE.

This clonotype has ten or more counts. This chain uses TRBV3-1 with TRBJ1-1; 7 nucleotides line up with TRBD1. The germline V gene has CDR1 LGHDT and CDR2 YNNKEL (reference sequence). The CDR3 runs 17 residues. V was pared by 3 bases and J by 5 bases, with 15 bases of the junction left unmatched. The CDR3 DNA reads TGTGCCAGCAGCCAGTTCGCAGGGGGGTTCTATTTGACTGAAGCTTTCTTT. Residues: CASSQFAGGFYLTEAFF.

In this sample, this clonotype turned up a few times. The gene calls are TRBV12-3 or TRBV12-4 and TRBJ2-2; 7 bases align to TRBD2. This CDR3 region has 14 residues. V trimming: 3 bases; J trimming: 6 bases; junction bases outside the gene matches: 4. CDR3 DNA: TGTGCCAGCAGTTTTGTGGGAGGGCCCGGGGAGCTGTTTTTT. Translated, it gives CASSFVGGPGELFF.

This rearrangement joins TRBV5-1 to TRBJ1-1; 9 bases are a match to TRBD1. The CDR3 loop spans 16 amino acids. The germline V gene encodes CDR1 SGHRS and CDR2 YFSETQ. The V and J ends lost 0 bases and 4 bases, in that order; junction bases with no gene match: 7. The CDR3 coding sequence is TGCGCCAGCAGCTTGGCCGAGACAGGGGGTATCACTGAAGCTTTCTTT. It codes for CASSLAETGGITEAFF.

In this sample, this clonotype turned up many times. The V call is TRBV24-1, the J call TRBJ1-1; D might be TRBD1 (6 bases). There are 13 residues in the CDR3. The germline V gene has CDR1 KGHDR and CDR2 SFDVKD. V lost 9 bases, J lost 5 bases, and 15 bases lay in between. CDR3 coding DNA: TGTGCCACCTCCCAGGGTCAGGGGACTGAAGCTTTCTTT. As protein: CATSQGQGTEAFF.

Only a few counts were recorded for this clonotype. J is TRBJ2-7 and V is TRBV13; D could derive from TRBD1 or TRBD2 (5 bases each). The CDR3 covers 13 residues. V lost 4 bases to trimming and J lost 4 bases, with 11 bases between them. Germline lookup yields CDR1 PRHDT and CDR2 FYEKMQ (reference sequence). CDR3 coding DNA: TGTGCCAGCAGCTCGCCAGAGGGGTACGAGCAGTACTTC. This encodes CASSSPEGYEQYF.

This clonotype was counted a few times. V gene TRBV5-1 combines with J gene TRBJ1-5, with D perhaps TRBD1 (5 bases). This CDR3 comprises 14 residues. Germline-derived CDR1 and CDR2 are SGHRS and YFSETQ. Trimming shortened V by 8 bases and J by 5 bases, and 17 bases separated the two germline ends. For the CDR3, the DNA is TGCGCCAGGGCTAAGGGGCTTCTTCATCAGCCCCAGCATTTT. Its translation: CARAKGLLHQPQHF.

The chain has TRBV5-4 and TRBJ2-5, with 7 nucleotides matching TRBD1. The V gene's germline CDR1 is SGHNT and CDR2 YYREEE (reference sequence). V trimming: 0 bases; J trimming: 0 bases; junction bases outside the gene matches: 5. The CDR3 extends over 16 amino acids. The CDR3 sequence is CASSLADRVYQETQYF. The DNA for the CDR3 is TGTGCCAGCAGCTTGGCCGACAGGGTCTACCAAGAGACCCAGTACTTC.